These 26 T cell receptor beta chains were all obtained from the same sample, sequenced in a study of Tregs in tolerant kidney transplant recipients. Profiled with immunoSEQ multiplex PCR; TCRdb holds only in-frame clones, not every one. The sample totals roughly 23,000 clones. Mixed chimerism was transient after nonmyeloablative marrow transplants from related graft donors. The sample was CD4+ T cells from blood (PBMCs), taken 6 months after the transplant. All receptors derive from a human patient who received a combined kidney and bone marrow transplant. Some T cells may be supplied by the graft donor.

A note on this clone: The read falls 3 residues short of the CDR3 end, and the missing part is taken from the germline J gene. The gene calls are TRBV5-4 and TRBJ1-1; D ambiguous. This CDR3 is 14 amino acids long. From germline, CDR1 is SGHNT and CDR2 YYREEE (reference sequence). V was pared by 1 base and J by 1 base, with 8 bases between. This CDR3 is CASSLYTENTEAFF. The part of the CDR3 DNA that was read is TGTGCCAGCAGCTTGTATACAGAGAACACTGAA.

Note on this clone: The sequenced fragment ends 3 residues before the CDR3 boundary, so the rest is inferred from the germline J gene. The chain combines TRBV6-2 or TRBV6-3 with TRBJ1-1, with 7 bases fitting TRBD1. Germline assignment: CDR1 MNHEY and CDR2 SVGEGT. After removal of 8 bases from V and 4 bases from J, the junction contained 13 bases not matched to a gene. The CDR3 has 15 residues. Incomplete CDR3 DNA: TGTGCCAGCGCCCGACAGGGTAAAGGAAGCACTGAA. It is translated as CASARQGKGSTE. The full CDR3 is CASARQGKGSTEAFF.

This clone is classed as medium-sized by frequency. The sequenced fragment ends 3 residues before the CDR3 boundary, so the rest is inferred from the germline J gene. The chain couples TRBV18 to TRBJ2-5; 7 bases match TRBD1. V dropped 3 bases and J dropped 3; count of bases not matched to a gene: 4. In germline, CDR1 is KGHSH, CDR2 LQKENI. The CDR3 length is 14 residues. The CDR3 spells CASSPDDREETQYF. Incomplete CDR3 DNA: TGTGCCAGCTCACCCGATGACAGGGAAGAGACC.

Details on this clone: Read sequence stops 3 residues before the CDR3 end, and the germline J gene provides the missing end. V is TRBV6-2 or TRBV6-3 and J is TRBJ2-2; 7 nucleotides agree with TRBD2. V lost 6 bases to trimming and J lost 6 bases; unmatched junction nucleotides: 10. From germline, CDR1 is MNHEY and CDR2 SVGEGT. The CDR3 loop spans 15 amino acids. Partial CDR3 DNA: TGTGCCAGCAGCCCCCACGGGGGGATGCCCGGGGAG. Amino acids: CASSPHGGMPGE. The whole CDR3 protein is CASSPHGGMPGELFF.

Remarks on this clone: The read ends 3 residues before the CDR3 terminus; that terminus is restored from the germline J gene. This sequence joins TRBV28 and TRBJ1-1; tentatively, D is TRBD1 (5 bases). CDR3 length: 14 amino acids. CDR1 MDHEN and CDR2 SYDVKM come from the germline V gene. Trimming pared 4 bases from V and 3 bases from J, leaving 12 bases between. CDR3 DNA, as far as it was read: TGTGCCAGCAGTTATATCCAGGGAGACACTGAA. It is translated as CASSYIQGDTE. The whole CDR3 reads CASSYIQGDTEAFF.

With respect to this clone: The read falls 3 residues short of the CDR3 end, and the missing part is taken from the germline J gene. The chain has TRBV29-1 and TRBJ1-2; maybe TRBD1 (5 bases). CDR1 and CDR2 (germline): SQVTM, ANQGSEA. The CDR3 length is 15 residues. Trimming removed 0 bases from V and 0 bases from J, with 11 bases in between. Partial CDR3 DNA: TGCAGCGTTGAAGATCGCGGGGGGACTAACTATGGC. Residues: CSVEDRGGTNYG. The CDR3 in its entirety is CSVEDRGGTNYGYTF.

Details on this clone: The read is 3 residues too short to cover the CDR3 end, so that end is filled in from the germline J gene. The genes are TRBV11-3 and TRBJ2-5, with TRBD1 identical over 7 bases. The J segment lost 2 bases and the V segment lost 3 bases, leaving 0 bases of the junction unmatched. This CDR3 has 13 amino acids. Germline assignment: CDR1 SGHNT and CDR2 YENEEA. Here the CDR3 reads CASSLGQQETQYF. The covered CDR3 bases are TGTGCCAGCAGCTTGGGACAGCAAGAGACC.

About this clone: The observed sequence ends 3 residues before the CDR3 terminus, with the missing tail filled in from the germline J gene. The chain has TRBV19 and TRBJ2-7; TRBD1 agrees at 10 bases. CDR1 is LNHDA, CDR2 SQIVND, per germline (reference sequence). The CDR3 covers 17 residues. The trim removed 10 bases at V and 3 bases at J, leaving 18 bases unmatched. CDR3: CATHGTGALTGFYEQYF. The CDR3 bases that were read are TGTGCCACCCACGGGACAGGGGCCCTTACCGGCTTCTACGAG.

This clone is deemed medium-sized by its frequency. The CDR3 end falls 3 residues outside the read, so it is completed with the germline J gene. The V and J genes are TRBV7-9 and TRBJ2-2; D is undetermined. Germline CDR1 reads SEHNR; CDR2 reads FQNEAQ (reference sequence). This CDR3 has 14 residues. Trimming cost V 5 bases and J 0 bases, with 7 bases left between them. Incomplete CDR3 DNA: TGTGCCAGCAGCCCCCAGGCGAACACCGGGGAG. It is translated as CASSPQANTGE. The full CDR3 protein reads CASSPQANTGELFF. The entire variable domain, with the rest obtained from reference TRBV7-9 and TRBJ2-2, is as follows: DTGVSQNPRHKITKRGQNVTFRCDPISEHNRLYWYRQTLGQGPEFLTYFQNEAQLEKSRLLSDRFSAERPKGSFSTLEIQRTEQGDSAMYLCASSPQANTGELFFGEGSRLTVL.

By frequency, this clone is medium-sized. The read ends 3 residues early relative to the CDR3; the germline J gene fills the gap. V usage is TRBV18 and J usage is TRBJ2-4, with 9 bases lining up with TRBD1. Germline V CDR1 and CDR2: KGHSH, LQKENI. V lost 3 bases, J lost 6 bases, and 6 bases stayed unmatched. This CDR3 is built from 15 residues. CDR3 residues: CASSPQDRGGNIQYF. Incomplete CDR3 DNA: TGTGCCAGCTCACCGCAGGACAGGGGAGGAAACATT.

On this clone: The read terminates 3 residues before the CDR3 end, so the remaining end is supplied by the germline J gene. The chain couples TRBV7-9 to TRBJ1-2, with D unresolved. The CDR3 is made up of 14 amino acids. Between the trimmed V and J ends, which lost 4 bases and 7 bases, there was a span of 16 bases. Germline CDR1 SEHNR, CDR2 FQNEAQ (reference sequence). The CDR3: CASSYSAASGGYTF. The part of the CDR3 DNA that was read is TGTGCCAGCAGCTACTCGGCGGCAAGCGGTGGC. Filled out from reference TRBV7-9 and TRBJ1-2, the complete variable domain reads DTGVSQNPRHKITKRGQNVTFRCDPISEHNRLYWYRQTLGQGPEFLTYFQNEAQLEKSRLLSDRFSAERPKGSFSTLEIQRTEQGDSAMYLCASSYSAASGGYTFGSGTRLTVV.

To note about this clone: The read finishes 3 residues shy of the CDR3 end, and the germline J gene is used to complete it. The chain uses TRBV11-2 and TRBJ1-2; the match to TRBD1 covers 8 bases. This CDR3 has 15 amino acids. CDR1 SGHAT and CDR2 FQNNGV come from the germline V gene. Germline trimming cut 4 bases from V and 7 bases from J; bases unmatched to any gene: 11. The DNA read from the CDR3 is TGTGCCAGCAGCTCAACACGTAAAGACAGGGGTGGC. It is translated as CASSSTRKDRGG. The complete CDR3 reads CASSSTRKDRGGYTF.

Concerning this clone itself: The read ends 3 residues before the CDR3 terminus; that terminus is restored from the germline J gene. The chain has TRBV6-1 and TRBJ1-5; 9 nucleotides line up with TRBD1. Germline V gene sequence: CDR1 MNHNS, CDR2 SASEGT. V lost 1 base, J lost 7 bases, and 2 bases stayed unmatched. The CDR3 consists of 14 residues. The CDR3 DNA, read in part, is TGTGCCAGCAGTGAAGGGACAGGGGACCAGCCC. Protein sequence: CASSEGTGDQP. The CDR3 as a whole reads CASSEGTGDQPQHF.

A remark on this clone: From the germline J gene comes the end of the CDR3, since the read stops 3 residues before it. The chain links TRBV6-2 or TRBV6-3 to TRBJ1-1; no reliable D call. Germline CDR1 reads MNHEY; CDR2 reads SVGEGT. V dropped 4 bases and J dropped 1 base, with 7 bases sitting between them. The CDR3 is made up of 13 amino acids. Partial CDR3 DNA: TGTGCCAGCAGTTTCCACGGGAACACTGAA. Translated: CASSFHGNTE. The entire CDR3 sequence reads CASSFHGNTEAFF.

With regard to this clone: The CDR3 end is not reached by the read, which stops 3 residues before it; the germline J gene fills it in. This chain joins TRBV19 and TRBJ2-7; no clear D. The CDR3 totals 14 residues. Looked up from germline, CDR1 is LNHDA and CDR2 is SQIVND (reference sequence). V was cut by 1 base and J by 1 base, with 8 bases left in between. Partial CDR3 DNA: TGTGCCAGTAGTATAGGAGGTGCTTCCTACGAG. It is translated as CASSIGGASYE. The full CDR3 reads CASSIGGASYEQYF.

As to this clone: Coverage ceases 3 residues before the CDR3 finishes, and the germline J gene fills in the end. The rearrangement links TRBV7-8 to TRBJ2-1; 7 positions agree with TRBD2. Per germline, CDR1 SGHVS and CDR2 FQNEAQ. This CDR3 contains 15 residues. The V gene end was trimmed by 7 bases and the J gene end by 6 bases; junction bases not matched to a gene: 12. The CDR3 loop is CASTFRWTRGNEQFF. Partial CDR3 DNA: TGTGCCAGCACCTTTAGGTGGACTAGGGGCAATGAG. The full variable domain, completed using reference TRBV7-8 and TRBJ2-1, is GAGVSQSPRYKVAKRGQDVALRCDPISGHVSLFWYQQALGQGPEFLTYFQNEAQLDKSGLPSDRFFAERPEGSVSTLKIQRTQQEDSAVYLCASTFRWTRGNEQFFGPGTRLTVL.

Note on this clone: Sequencing ends 3 residues short of the CDR3 end; the germline J gene provides the rest. This sequence joins TRBV4-1 and TRBJ1-4, with TRBD1 as a possible D gene (5 bases). CDR3 length: 16 residues. CDR1 and CDR2 (germline): MGHRA, YSYEKL. Deletions cut 1 base from V and 4 bases from J, with 13 bases between. CDR3 region: CASSQVGAVVNEKLFF. The CDR3 bases that were read are TGCGCCAGCAGCCAAGTAGGGGCGGTAGTTAATGAAAAA.

Remarks on this clone: The read comes to an end 3 residues before the CDR3 does, leaving the germline J gene to fill in the end. V gene TRBV19 combines with J gene TRBJ1-2; D is perhaps TRBD1 (5 bases). This CDR3 spans 15 amino acids. The germline V gene has CDR1 LNHDA and CDR2 SQIVND (reference sequence). Trimming left V 5 bases short and J 5 bases short, with 18 bases between. Incomplete CDR3 DNA: TGTGCCAGTAGTCGGAACCAGGGAGGAGGGTATGGC. Its protein is CASSRNQGGGYG. The full CDR3 is CASSRNQGGGYGYTF.

The CDR3 is CASSQGQEGTEAFF. The DNA read from the CDR3 is TGTGCCAGTAGCCAAGGACAGGAAGGCACTGAA. The chain uses TRBV19 and TRBJ1-1, with 7 bases that match TRBD1. Coverage ceases 3 residues before the CDR3 finishes, and the germline J gene fills in the end. There are 14 residues in the CDR3. Germline V gives CDR1 LNHDA, CDR2 SQIVND (reference sequence). J was trimmed by 4 bases and V by 6 bases; bases with no gene match: 8.

In regard to this clone: Other DNA sequences of this sample code for an identical CDR3. The CDR3 DNA, read in part, is TGTGCCAGCAGCCCGGGGTCGGTCAGTGAG. It specifies CASSPGSVSE. The entire CDR3 protein reads CASSPGSVSEAFF. V usage is TRBV7-9 and J usage is TRBJ1-1; no reliable D call. Sequencing ends 3 residues short of the CDR3 end; the germline J gene provides the rest. This CDR3 contains 13 residues. The germline V gene encodes CDR1 SEHNR and CDR2 FQNEAQ (reference sequence).

With regard to this clone: The CDR3 end is not reached by the read, which stops 3 residues before it; the germline J gene fills it in. J is TRBJ2-5 and V is TRBV4-1; 15 nucleotides align to TRBD2. CDR3 size: 18 residues. Germline V lookup: CDR1 MGHRA, CDR2 YSYEKL. After removal of 3 bases from V and 2 bases from J, the junction contained 7 bases not matched to a gene. The CDR3 bases that were read are TGCGCCAGCAGCCACGACCTCGGACTAGCGGGGGGGCAAGAGACC. This sequence encodes CASSHDLGLAGGQET. The whole CDR3 protein reads CASSHDLGLAGGQETQYF.

Worth noting for this clone: The CDR3 extends 3 residues past the end of the read, so its final part is completed from the germline J gene. V gene TRBV20-1 combines with J gene TRBJ1-6, with 9 bases matching TRBD1. Losses at the gene ends were 6 bases for V and 6 bases for J; bases not matched to a gene: 6. This CDR3 has 14 amino acids. Germline values: CDR1 DFQATT, CDR2 SNEGSKA (reference sequence). This chain's CDR3 is CSALQGALNSPLHF. The part of the CDR3 DNA that was read is TGCAGTGCATTACAGGGGGCACTTAATTCACCC.

Note on this clone: From the germline J gene comes the end of the CDR3, since the read stops 3 residues before it. The rearrangement joins TRBV5-1 to TRBJ2-1; tentatively, D is TRBD2 (5 bases). V dropped 4 bases and J dropped 8 bases, with 13 bases sitting between them. Germline CDR1 and CDR2: SGHRS and YFSETQ. The CDR3 runs 13 residues. The part of the CDR3 DNA that was read is TGCGCCAGCAGCAGCACTAGGGTAGATGAG. Translation gives CASSSTRVDE. The full CDR3 sequence reads CASSSTRVDEQFF.

Regarding this clone: The read gets to within 3 residues of the CDR3 end, and the germline J gene fills in the rest. The chain recombines TRBV20-1 with TRBJ2-4, with 9 bases lining up with TRBD2. The V and J ends lost 3 bases and 3 bases, in that order; junction bases with no gene match: 3. There are 14 residues in the CDR3. Germline values: CDR1 DFQATT, CDR2 SNEGSKA (reference sequence). CDR3 bases read: TGCAGTGCTAGGGGCGGGGGGGGCAAAAACATT. Residues: CSARGGGGKNI. The CDR3 in its entirety is CSARGGGGKNIQYF.

As for this clone: The read falls 3 residues short of the CDR3 end, and the missing part is taken from the germline J gene. The gene calls are TRBV20-1 and TRBJ1-2; D call uncertain. The CDR3 is made up of 12 amino acids. Trimming removed 3 bases from V and 3 bases from J, with 8 bases in between. Germline V CDR1 and CDR2: DFQATT, SNEGSKA (reference sequence). The sequenced CDR3 bases are TGCAGTGCTAGGCGGCCTGACTATGGC. This sequence encodes CSARRPDYG. From start to end, the CDR3 is CSARRPDYGYTF.

Remarks on this clone: The CDR3 goes on 3 residues after the read ends, and that part is filled in from the germline J gene. The rearrangement links TRBV2 to TRBJ2-2; TRBD1 might be the D (6 bases). Between the trimmed V and J ends, which lost 5 bases and 5 bases, there was a span of 15 bases. The germline V gene has CDR1 SNHLY and CDR2 FYNNEI. CDR3 size: 15 residues. The DNA read from the CDR3 is TGTGCCAGCAGTTCCCAGGGGTGGAAAACCGGGGAG. Residues: CASSSQGWKTGE. The CDR3 in full is CASSSQGWKTGELFF.